These T cell receptor beta chains were read from a single sample in a study of blood T cell repertoires in COVID-19. Method: immunoSEQ multiplex PCR; TCRdb's copy keeps in-frame clones and lacks some. The table shows roughly 220,000 clones, with around 82% occurring only once. Sequencing was carried out using peripheral blood. These TCRs come from a woman between 25 and 40 years old who had recovered from COVID-19. Each CDR3 is given with its conserved first and last residue. The D gene is left open where the match is weak.

J gene: TRBJ1-1
D gene: .
V gene: TRBV6-5
CDR3 DNA: TGTGCCAGCAGTTATAGCCGGGAGATGAACACTGAAGCTTTCTTT
CDR3 protein: CASSYSREMNTEAFF

J gene: TRBJ2-7
D gene: .
V gene: TRBV4-1
CDR3 DNA: TGCGCCAGCAGCCAACTACTACTGATCAGGGGCGAGGGCTACGAGCAGTACTTC
CDR3 protein: CASSQLLLIRGEGYEQYF

J gene: TRBJ1-2
D gene: .
V gene: TRBV5-4
CDR3 DNA: TGTGCCAGCAGCTTGGGTTCGGTCTATGGCTACACCTTC
CDR3 protein: CASSLGSVYGYTF

J gene: TRBJ2-5
D gene: TRBD2
V gene: TRBV7-9
CDR3 DNA: TGTGCCAGCAGCCTAGCGGAGCAGGGGACCCAGTACTTC
CDR3 protein: CASSLAEQGTQYF

J gene: TRBJ2-1
D gene: TRBD2
V gene: TRBV4-1
CDR3 DNA: TGCGCCAGCAGCCAAGATGGAGTACTAGCGGGTTATCTATACAATGAGCAGTTCTTC
CDR3 protein: CASSQDGVLAGYLYNEQFF

J gene: TRBJ2-2
D gene: .
V gene: TRBV19
CDR3 DNA: TGTGCCAGTAGTATCGGTCTAGCGAACACCGGGGAGCTGTTTTTT
CDR3 protein: CASSIGLANTGELFF

J gene: TRBJ2-1
D gene: TRBD2
V gene: TRBV11-2
CDR3 DNA: TGTGCCAGCAGCTTCGTCACCCGAGCCGGGACTAGCAGCTACAATGAGCAGTTCTTC
CDR3 protein: CASSFVTRAGTSSYNEQFF

J gene: TRBJ2-2
D gene: TRBD2
V gene: TRBV4-1
CDR3 DNA: TGCGCCAGCAGCCGGATCCGGGACGGGGGGTCCGGGGAGCTGTTTTTT
CDR3 protein: CASSRIRDGGSGELFF

J gene: TRBJ1-2
D gene: .
V gene: TRBV7-9
CDR3 DNA: TGTGCCAGCAACCGGGACATCGCTAACTATGGCTACACCTTC
CDR3 protein: CASNRDIANYGYTF

J gene: TRBJ1-4
D gene: .
V gene: TRBV18
CDR3 DNA: TGTGCCAGCTCACCGGCGGGCCCTTATGAAAAACTGTTTTTT
CDR3 protein: CASSPAGPYEKLFF

J gene: TRBJ2-1
D gene: TRBD2
V gene: TRBV9
CDR3 DNA: TGTGCCAGCAGCCCGGGACTAGCGGGGCACAATGAGCAGTTCTTC
CDR3 protein: CASSPGLAGHNEQFF

J gene: TRBJ2-3
D gene: TRBD2
V gene: TRBV6-5
CDR3 DNA: TGTGCCAGCGTGAAGCTAGCGGCCACAGATACGCAGTATTTT
CDR3 protein: CASVKLAATDTQYF

J gene: TRBJ2-5
D gene: .
V gene: TRBV5-8
CDR3 DNA: TGTGCCAGCAGCTTGGCCGTCGGGAGTAAACAAGAGACCCAGTACTTC
CDR3 protein: CASSLAVGSKQETQYF

J gene: TRBJ2-3
D gene: .
V gene: TRBV24-1
CDR3 DNA: TGTGCCACCAGTAACCAGCGTAGCACAGATACGCAGTATTTT
CDR3 protein: CATSNQRSTDTQYF

J gene: TRBJ2-1
D gene: .
V gene: TRBV19
CDR3 DNA: TGTGCCAGTAGTAGGGGAAGGGGGGGAGATAGTTACAATGAGCAGTTCTTC
CDR3 protein: CASSRGRGGDSYNEQFF

J gene: TRBJ2-2
D gene: TRBD2
V gene: TRBV7-3
CDR3 DNA: TGTGCCAGCAGCACCCGACTAGCGGGAGGGGTCGGGGAGCTGTTTTTT
CDR3 protein: CASSTRLAGGVGELFF

J gene: TRBJ2-3
D gene: .
V gene: TRBV6-5
CDR3 DNA: TGTGCCAGCAGTTTCGGGAGTCAAGGCACAGATACGCAGTATTTT
CDR3 protein: CASSFGSQGTDTQYF

J gene: TRBJ1-5
D gene: .
V gene: TRBV19
CDR3 DNA: TGTGCCAGTAGTATGGGACAACCCAAAAGCAATCAGCCCCAGCATTTT
CDR3 protein: CASSMGQPKSNQPQHF

J gene: TRBJ2-7
D gene: TRBD1
V gene: TRBV27
CDR3 DNA: TGTGCCAGCAGCTTTTACCGGGACAGGGGTTACGAGCAGTACTTC
CDR3 protein: CASSFYRDRGYEQYF

J gene: TRBJ2-7
D gene: TRBD1
V gene: TRBV7-9
CDR3 DNA: TGTGCCAGCAGCTTGGCTTCAGGGGGAACCTACGAGCAGTACTTC
CDR3 protein: CASSLASGGTYEQYF

J gene: TRBJ2-3
D gene: .
V gene: TRBV5-1
CDR3 DNA: TGCGCCAGCAGCTTGGCTGCAGGGGCCGGGGGCACAGATACGCAGTATTTT
CDR3 protein: CASSLAAGAGGTDTQYF

J gene: TRBJ1-5
D gene: .
V gene: TRBV6-5
CDR3 DNA: TGTGCCAGCAGTTACGGGAGTAACTATCAGCCCCAGCATTTT
CDR3 protein: CASSYGSNYQPQHF

J gene: TRBJ2-5
D gene: TRBD2
V gene: TRBV7-6
CDR3 DNA: TGTGCCAGCAGCAGAGGGACTAGCGGGAGGGCGGAGACCCAGTACTTC
CDR3 protein: CASSRGTSGRAETQYF

J gene: TRBJ2-1
D gene: .
V gene: TRBV7-3
CDR3 DNA: TGTGCCAGCAGCTTAGCGGAGGGGGCGGGTGAGCAGTTCTTC
CDR3 protein: CASSLAEGAGEQFF

J gene: TRBJ1-6
D gene: TRBD1
V gene: TRBV28
CDR3 DNA: TGTGCCAGCGCCCCCGGGACAGCTAATTCACCCCTCCACTTT
CDR3 protein: CASAPGTANSPLHF

J gene: TRBJ1-6
D gene: TRBD1
V gene: TRBV7-9
CDR3 DNA: TGTGCCAGCGGCGGACAGGGGACTTCACCCCTCCACTTT
CDR3 protein: CASGGQGTSPLHF

J gene: TRBJ1-2
D gene: .
V gene: TRBV19
CDR3 DNA: TGTGCCAGTAGTAAGCGGAACAGGGTTGGTGGCTACACCTTC
CDR3 protein: CASSKRNRVGGYTF

J gene: TRBJ1-5
D gene: TRBD1
V gene: TRBV28
CDR3 DNA: TGTGCCAGCAGTGACGGACAGGGCAGGTACCAACAGCCCCAGCATTTT
CDR3 protein: CASSDGQGRYQQPQHF

J gene: TRBJ2-2
D gene: TRBD2
V gene: TRBV7-6
CDR3 DNA: TGTGCCAGCAGCTCCCGGACTAGTGTCACCGGGGAGCTGTTTTTT
CDR3 protein: CASSSRTSVTGELFF

J gene: TRBJ2-5
D gene: TRBD1
V gene: TRBV5-1
CDR3 DNA: TGCGCCAGCAGCTTAGGACAGGAAAGGGAGACCCAGTACTTC
CDR3 protein: CASSLGQERETQYF

J gene: TRBJ2-4
D gene: TRBD2
V gene: TRBV10-1
CDR3 DNA: TGCGCCAGCAGCAAGGGACTAGCGGGACTGGGAAACATTCAGTACTTC
CDR3 protein: CASSKGLAGLGNIQYF

J gene: TRBJ2-7
D gene: TRBD1
V gene: TRBV5-8
CDR3 DNA: TGTGCCAGCAGCTTGGGACAGGGGGCATCCTACGAGCAGTACTTC
CDR3 protein: CASSLGQGASYEQYF

J gene: TRBJ2-7
D gene: TRBD2
V gene: TRBV5-1
CDR3 DNA: TGCGCCAGCAGCTTTAGCGGGGGGTCCTACGAGCAGTACTTC
CDR3 protein: CASSFSGGSYEQYF